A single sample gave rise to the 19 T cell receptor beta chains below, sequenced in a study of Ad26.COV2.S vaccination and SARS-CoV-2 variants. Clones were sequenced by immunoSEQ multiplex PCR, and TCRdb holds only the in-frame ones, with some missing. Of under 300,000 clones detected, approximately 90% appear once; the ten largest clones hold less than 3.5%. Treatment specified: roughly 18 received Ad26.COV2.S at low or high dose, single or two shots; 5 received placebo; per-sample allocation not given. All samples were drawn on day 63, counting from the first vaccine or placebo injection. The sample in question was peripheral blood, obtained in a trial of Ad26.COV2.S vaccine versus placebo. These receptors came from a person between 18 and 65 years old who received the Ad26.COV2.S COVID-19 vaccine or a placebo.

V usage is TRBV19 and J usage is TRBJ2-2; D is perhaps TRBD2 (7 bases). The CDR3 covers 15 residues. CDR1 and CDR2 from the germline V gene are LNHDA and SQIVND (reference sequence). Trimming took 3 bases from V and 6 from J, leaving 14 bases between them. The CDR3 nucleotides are TGTGCCAGTAGTATGGGCCGGGGGGCCGCCGGGGAGCTGTTTTTT. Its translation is CASSMGRGAAGELFF.

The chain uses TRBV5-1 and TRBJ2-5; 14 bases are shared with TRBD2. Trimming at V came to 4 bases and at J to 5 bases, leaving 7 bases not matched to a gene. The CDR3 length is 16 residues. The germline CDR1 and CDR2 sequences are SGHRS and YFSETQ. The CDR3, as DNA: TGCGCCAGCAGCCCGGGACTAGCGGGGGCCCGGGAGACCCAGTACTTC. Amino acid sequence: CASSPGLAGARETQYF.

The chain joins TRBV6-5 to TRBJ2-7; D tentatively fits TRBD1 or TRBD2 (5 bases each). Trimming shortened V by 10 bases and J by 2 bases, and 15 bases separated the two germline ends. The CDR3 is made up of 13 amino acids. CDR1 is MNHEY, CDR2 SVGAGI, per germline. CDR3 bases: TGTGCCACGAGGGACGGGAATACCTACGAGCAGTACTTC. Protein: CATRDGNTYEQYF.

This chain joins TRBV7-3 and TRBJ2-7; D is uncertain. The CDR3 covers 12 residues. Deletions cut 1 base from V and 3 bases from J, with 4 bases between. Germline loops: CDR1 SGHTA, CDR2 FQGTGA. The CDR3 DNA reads TGTGCCAGCAGCTTAAACGGCTACGAGCAGTACGTC. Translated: CASSLNGYEQYV.

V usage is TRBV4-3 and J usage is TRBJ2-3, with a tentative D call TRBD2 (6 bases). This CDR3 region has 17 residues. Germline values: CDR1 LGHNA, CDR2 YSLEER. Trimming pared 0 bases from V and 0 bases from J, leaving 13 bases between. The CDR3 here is CASSQEKTSRSTDTQYF. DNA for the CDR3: TGCGCCAGCAGCCAAGAGAAAACTAGCCGTAGCACAGATACGCAGTATTTT.

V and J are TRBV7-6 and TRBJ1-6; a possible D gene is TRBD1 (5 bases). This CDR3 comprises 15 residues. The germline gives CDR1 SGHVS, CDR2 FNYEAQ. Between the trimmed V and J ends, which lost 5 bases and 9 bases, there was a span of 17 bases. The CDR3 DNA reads TGTGCCAGCAGCGCGAGCGGGGCTGGGGGTTCACCCCTCCACTTT. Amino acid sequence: CASSASGAGGSPLHF.

CDR3 sequence: CAWSMGPAYEQYV. Here the CDR3 DNA reads TGTGCCTGGAGCATGGGCCCCGCCTACGAGCAGTACGTC. The rearrangement links TRBV30 to TRBJ2-7; D not resolved. The CDR3 contains 13 residues. V shed 3 bases and J shed 2 bases, with 11 bases lying between them. Germline CDR1 GTSNPN, CDR2 SVGIG (reference sequence).

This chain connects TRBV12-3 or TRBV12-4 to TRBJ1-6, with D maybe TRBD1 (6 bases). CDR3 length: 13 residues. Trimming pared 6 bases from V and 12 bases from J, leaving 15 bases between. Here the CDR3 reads CASSPQGLGPLHF. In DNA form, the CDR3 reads TGTGCCAGCAGCCCACAGGGCCTCGGACCCCTCCACTTT.

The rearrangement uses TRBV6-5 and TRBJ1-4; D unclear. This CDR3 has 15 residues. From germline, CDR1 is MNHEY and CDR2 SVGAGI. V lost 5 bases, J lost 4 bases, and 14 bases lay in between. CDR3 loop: CASSTTRSLNEKLFF. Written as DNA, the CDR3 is TGTGCCAGCAGTACTACCAGGAGCCTTAATGAAAAACTGTTTTTT.

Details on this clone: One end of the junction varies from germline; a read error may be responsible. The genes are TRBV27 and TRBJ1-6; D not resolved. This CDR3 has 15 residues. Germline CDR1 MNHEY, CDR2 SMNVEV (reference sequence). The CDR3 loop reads CASSLEGSNNSPLHF. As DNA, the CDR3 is TGTGCCAGCAGTTTAGAGGGCTCCAATAATTCACCCCTCCACTTT.

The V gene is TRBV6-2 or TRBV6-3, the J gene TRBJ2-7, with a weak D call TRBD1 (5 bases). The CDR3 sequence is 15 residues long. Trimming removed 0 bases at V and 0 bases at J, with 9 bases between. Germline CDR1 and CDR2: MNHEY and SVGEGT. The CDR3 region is CASSYSGDSSYEQYV. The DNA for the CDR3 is TGTGCCAGCAGTTACTCAGGAGACAGCTCCTACGAGCAGTACGTC.

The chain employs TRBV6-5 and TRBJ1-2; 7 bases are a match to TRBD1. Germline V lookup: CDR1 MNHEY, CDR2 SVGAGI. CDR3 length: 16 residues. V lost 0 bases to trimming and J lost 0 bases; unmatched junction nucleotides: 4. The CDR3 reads CASSYSGDSPNYGYTF. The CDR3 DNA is TGTGCCAGCAGTTACTCCGGGGACAGCCCTAACTATGGCTACACCTTC.

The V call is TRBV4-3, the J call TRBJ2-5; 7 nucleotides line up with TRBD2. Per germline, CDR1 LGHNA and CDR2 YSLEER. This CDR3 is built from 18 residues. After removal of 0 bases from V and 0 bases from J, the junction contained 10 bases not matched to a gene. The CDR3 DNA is TGCGCCAGCAGCCAAGATAACGTGGCGGGAGAGTACCAAGAGACCCAGTACTTC. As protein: CASSQDNVAGEYQETQYF.

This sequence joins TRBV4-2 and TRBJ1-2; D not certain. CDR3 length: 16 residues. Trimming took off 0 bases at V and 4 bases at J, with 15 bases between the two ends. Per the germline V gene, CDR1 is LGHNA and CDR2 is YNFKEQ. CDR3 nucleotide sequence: TGTGCCAGCAGCCAAGATCAAGGGCAGGCCAGCTATGGCTACACCTTC. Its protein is CASSQDQGQASYGYTF.

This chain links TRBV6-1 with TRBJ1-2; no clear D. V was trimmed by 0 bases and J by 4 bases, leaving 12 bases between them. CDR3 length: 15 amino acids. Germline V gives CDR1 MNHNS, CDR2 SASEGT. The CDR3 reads CASSEASGAGYGYTF. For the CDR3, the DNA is TGTGCCAGCAGTGAAGCGTCGGGCGCGGGCTATGGCTACACCTTC.

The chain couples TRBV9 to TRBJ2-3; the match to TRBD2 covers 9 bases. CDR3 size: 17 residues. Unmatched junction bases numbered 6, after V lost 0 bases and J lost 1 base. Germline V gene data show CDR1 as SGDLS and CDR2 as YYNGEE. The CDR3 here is CASSVERLAVGTDTQYF. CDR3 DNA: TGTGCCAGCAGCGTAGAGAGACTAGCGGTGGGCACAGATACGCAGTATTTT.

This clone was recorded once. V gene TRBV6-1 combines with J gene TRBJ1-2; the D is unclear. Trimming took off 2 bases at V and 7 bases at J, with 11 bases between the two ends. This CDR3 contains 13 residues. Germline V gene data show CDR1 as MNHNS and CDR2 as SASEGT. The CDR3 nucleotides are TGTGCCAGCAGTGAAAGCGGGGTTTTTGGCTACACCTTC. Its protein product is CASSESGVFGYTF.

The CDR3 nucleotides are TGTGCCAGCAGCTTGGAGCATACCCGCACAGATACGCAGTATTTT. Translating gives CASSLEHTRTDTQYF. The chain combines TRBV5-8 with TRBJ2-3; D ambiguous. Germline CDR1 is SGHTS and CDR2 is YDEGEE. V was cut by 0 bases and J by 1 base, with 9 bases left in between. This CDR3 spans 15 amino acids. The full variable domain, its missing parts supplied by reference TRBV5-8 and TRBJ2-3, is EAGVTQSPTHLIKTRGQQATLRCSPISGHTSVYWYQQALGLGLQFLLWYDEGEERNRGNFPPRFSGRQFPNYSSELNVNALELEDSALYLCASSLEHTRTDTQYFGPGTRLTVL.

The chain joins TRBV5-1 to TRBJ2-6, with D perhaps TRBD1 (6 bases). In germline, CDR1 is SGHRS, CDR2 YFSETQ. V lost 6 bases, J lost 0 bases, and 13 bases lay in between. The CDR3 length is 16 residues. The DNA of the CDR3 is TGCGCCAGCACCCCGGGACAACTCTCTGGGGCCAACGTCCTGACTTTC. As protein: CASTPGQLSGANVLTF.